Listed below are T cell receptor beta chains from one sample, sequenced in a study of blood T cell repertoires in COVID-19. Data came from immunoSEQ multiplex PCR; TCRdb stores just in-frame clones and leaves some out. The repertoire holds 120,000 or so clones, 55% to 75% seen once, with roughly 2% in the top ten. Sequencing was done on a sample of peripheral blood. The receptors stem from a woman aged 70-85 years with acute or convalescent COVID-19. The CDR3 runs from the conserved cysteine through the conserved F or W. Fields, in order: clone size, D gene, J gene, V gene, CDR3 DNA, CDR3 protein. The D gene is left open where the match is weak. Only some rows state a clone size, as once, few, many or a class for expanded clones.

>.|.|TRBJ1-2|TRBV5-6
TGTGCCAGTGGGGACATCAATTACTATGGCTACACCTTC
CASGDINYYGYTF
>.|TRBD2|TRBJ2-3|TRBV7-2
TGTGCCAGCAGCCAGGGGGGACTAGCGACCACAGATACGCAGTATTTT
CASSQGGLATTDTQYF
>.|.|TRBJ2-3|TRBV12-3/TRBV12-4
TGTGCCAGCAGCCCCGATAGAGCAGATACGCAGTATTTT
CASSPDRADTQYF
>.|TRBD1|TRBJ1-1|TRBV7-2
TGTGCCAGCAGCCAGGGCAGGGGGCGAGGGGACACTGAAGCTTTCTTT
CASSQGRGRGDTEAFF
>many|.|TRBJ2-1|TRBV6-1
TGTGCCAGCAGTGAAGGTCAGGGAGGCAATGAGCAGTTCTTC
CASSEGQGGNEQFF
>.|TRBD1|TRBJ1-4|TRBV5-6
TGTGCCAGCAGCTTGGTACAGGGGGCTGCAACTAATGAAAAACTGTTTTTT
CASSLVQGAATNEKLFF
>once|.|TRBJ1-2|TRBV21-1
TGTGCCAGCACCGTAACGGAGGCAGAACACCGAAACTATGGCTACACCTTC
CASTVTEAEHRNYGYTF
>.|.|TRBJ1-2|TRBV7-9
TGTGCCAGCAGCCAGACAGAGAACTATGGCTACACCTTC
CASSQTENYGYTF
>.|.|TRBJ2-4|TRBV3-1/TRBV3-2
TGTGCCAGCAGCCAAGGTTCAGGGATTGGGTCCAAAAACATTCAGTACTTC
CASSQGSGIGSKNIQYF
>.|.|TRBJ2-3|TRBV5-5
TGTGCCAGCAGCTCCTCGAGGCGAGATACAGATACGCAGTATTTT
CASSSSRRDTDTQYF
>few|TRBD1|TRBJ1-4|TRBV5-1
TGCGCCAGCAGCTGGGCAGGGGGTTTTAATGAAAAACTGTTTTTT
CASSWAGGFNEKLFF